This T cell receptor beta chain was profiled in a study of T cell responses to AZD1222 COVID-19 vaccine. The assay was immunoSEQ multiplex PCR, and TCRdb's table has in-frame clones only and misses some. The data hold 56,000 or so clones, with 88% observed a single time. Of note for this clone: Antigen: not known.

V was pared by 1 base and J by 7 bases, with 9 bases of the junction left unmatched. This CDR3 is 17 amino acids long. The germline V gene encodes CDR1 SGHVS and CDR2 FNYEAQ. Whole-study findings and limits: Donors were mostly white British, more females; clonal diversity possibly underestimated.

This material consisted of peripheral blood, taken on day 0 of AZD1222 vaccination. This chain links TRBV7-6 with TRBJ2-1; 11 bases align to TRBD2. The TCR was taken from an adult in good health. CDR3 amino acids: CASSLVGSGRALNEQFF. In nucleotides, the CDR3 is TGTGCCAGCAGCTTAGTTGGTAGCGGGAGGGCTTTGAATGAGCAGTTCTTC.